This paragraph covers one TCR beta chain sequence. What it binds is not known. The germline CDR1 and CDR2 sequences are SGHAT and FQNNGV. Trimming pared 5 bases from V and 1 base from J, leaving 2 bases between. The CDR3 has 11 amino acids. Generated by immunoSEQ multiplex PCR, the TCRdb table keeps only in-frame clones and is missing some. The sample lists 130,000 or so clones; around 89% were seen once. The sample belongs to a study of T cell responses to AZD1222 COVID-19 vaccine. Study-level points and caveats: With two AZD1222 doses given, Spike-specific TCR breadth and depth both rose. Close to half of all spike-specific TCRs reportedly target regions of the variants that are unmutated.

The material was peripheral blood, obtained 28 days after the second AZD1222 dose. The origin of this receptor is an adult who received the AZD1222 COVID-19 vaccine. The V and J genes are TRBV11-2 and TRBJ2-5, with D unresolved. CDR3 sequence: CASSLQETQYF. CDR3 nucleotides: TGTGCCAGCAGCCTCCAAGAGACCCAGTACTTC.